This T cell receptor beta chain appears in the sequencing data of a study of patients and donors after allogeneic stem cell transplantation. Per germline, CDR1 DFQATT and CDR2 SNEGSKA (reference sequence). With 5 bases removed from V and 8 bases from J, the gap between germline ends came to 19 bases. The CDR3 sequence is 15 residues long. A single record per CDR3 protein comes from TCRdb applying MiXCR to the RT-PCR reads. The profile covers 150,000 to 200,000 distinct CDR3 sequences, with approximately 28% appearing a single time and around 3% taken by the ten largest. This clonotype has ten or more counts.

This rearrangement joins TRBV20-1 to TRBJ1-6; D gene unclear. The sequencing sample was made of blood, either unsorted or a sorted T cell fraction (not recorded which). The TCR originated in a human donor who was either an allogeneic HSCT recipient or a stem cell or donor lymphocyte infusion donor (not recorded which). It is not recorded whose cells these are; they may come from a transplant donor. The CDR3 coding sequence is TGCAGTGCTGCCTACGAGGAGGGCAGCCATTCACCCCTCCACTTT. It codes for CSAAYEEGSHSPLHF.